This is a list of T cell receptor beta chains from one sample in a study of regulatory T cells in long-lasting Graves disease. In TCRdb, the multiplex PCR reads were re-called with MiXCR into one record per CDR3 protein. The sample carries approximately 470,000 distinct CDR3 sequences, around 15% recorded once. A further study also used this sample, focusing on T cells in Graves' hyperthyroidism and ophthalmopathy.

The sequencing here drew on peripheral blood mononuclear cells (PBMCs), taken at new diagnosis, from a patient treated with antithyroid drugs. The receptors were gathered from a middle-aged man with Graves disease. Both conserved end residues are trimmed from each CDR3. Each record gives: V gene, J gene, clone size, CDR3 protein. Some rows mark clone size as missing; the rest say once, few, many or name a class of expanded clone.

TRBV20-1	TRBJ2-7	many	SAKGGQAYEQY
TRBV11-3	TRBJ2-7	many	ASSLSGLAVYEQY
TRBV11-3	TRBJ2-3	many	ASSLDGGREDTQY
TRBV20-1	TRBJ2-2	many	SAREGPNTGELF
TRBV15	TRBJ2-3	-	ATSRDGTDTQY
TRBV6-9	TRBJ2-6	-	ASSYSRRDALRSGANVLT
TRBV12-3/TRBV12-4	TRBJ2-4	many	ASSLGRGLRIQY
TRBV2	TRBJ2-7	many	ASSTDRADVQY
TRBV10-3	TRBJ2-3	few	AISVGRAGDTQY
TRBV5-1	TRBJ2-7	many	ASSPGGYLEQY
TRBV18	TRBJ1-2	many	ASQKPGAVGYGYT
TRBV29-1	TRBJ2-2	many	SVSGTRDTGELF
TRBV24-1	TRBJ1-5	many	ATSDPGLSEDSNQPQH
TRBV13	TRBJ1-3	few	ASSLIPSSSGNTIY
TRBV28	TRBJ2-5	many	ASSFIPGQGALETQY
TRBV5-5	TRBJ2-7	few	ASSMGQGGLIYEQY
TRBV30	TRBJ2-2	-	AWRTGTGAIGELF